Listed below are T cell receptor beta chains from one sample, sequenced in a study of blood T cells in healthy people across ages. Each CDR3 protein is one row after TCRdb ran MiXCR on the 5' RACE reads. The table includes hundreds of thousands of distinct CDR3 sequences, about 51% detected once. The specimen was blood. These receptors all stem from a woman aged 80 or older in good health. The CDR3 runs from the conserved cysteine through the conserved F or W. The D gene is left open where the match is weak.

d_gene | j_gene | v_gene | len | CDR3aa
TRBD1 | TRBJ2-5 | TRBV5-1 | 14 | CASSTGQGRETQYF
. | . | TRBV12-3/TRBV12-4 | 12 | CASRLLASEQYF
TRBD1 | TRBJ1-2 | TRBV5-4 | 14 | CASSIQGAKYGYTF
TRBD2 | TRBJ2-5 | TRBV28 | 15 | CASSLSGRLQETQYF
. | TRBJ2-7 | TRBV28 | 13 | CASRKTSSYEQYF
TRBD2 | TRBJ2-1 | TRBV11-2 | 16 | CASSLDNGRRYNEQFF
. | TRBJ2-3 | TRBV6-5 | 13 | CATGPSTTDTQYF
. | TRBJ1-5 | TRBV6-2/TRBV6-3 | 15 | CASSYLQGPNQPQHF
. | TRBJ1-5 | TRBV13 | 15 | CASSFGPGVNQPQHF
TRBD2 | TRBJ2-1 | TRBV13 | 16 | CASSFWAGDRYNEQFF
TRBD1 | TRBJ1-5 | TRBV27 | 15 | CARSSADRVRQSQHF
TRBD1 | TRBJ2-7 | TRBV3-1 | 15 | CTSSQASGQVYEQYF
. | TRBJ2-3 | TRBV20-1 | 14 | CSAKGYYAPDTQYF
. | TRBJ2-3 | TRBV12-3/TRBV12-4 | 13 | CASSRESADTQYF
TRBD2 | TRBJ2-5 | TRBV20-1 | 18 | CSARDYLYLAGGSETQYF
. | TRBJ2-2 | TRBV4-2 | 16 | CASSPLAQSNTGELFF
. | TRBJ2-3 | TRBV16 | 13 | CASSSLRTDTQYF
. | TRBJ2-3 | TRBV4-1 | 17 | CASSQLRTLTRGDTQYF
TRBD1 | TRBJ1-2 | TRBV20-1 | 13 | CSAPGPGGYGYTF
. | TRBJ2-7 | TRBV5-5 | 13 | CASSYVGSYEQYF
. | TRBJ2-1 | TRBV29-1 | 11 | CSVEDFLEQFF
TRBD1 | TRBJ1-2 | TRBV6-5 | 14 | CASSYRGRGYGYTF
. | TRBJ1-5 | TRBV5-1 | 15 | CASSEGGASNQPQHF
. | TRBJ2-1 | TRBV20-1 | 13 | CSGREFRNNEQFF
. | TRBJ2-3 | TRBV2 | 14 | CASSEPTTLDTQYF
. | TRBJ1-2 | TRBV6-6 | 15 | CASSSQVTGTYGYTF
. | TRBJ2-3 | TRBV29-1 | 14 | CSVETNRITDTQYF
. | TRBJ1-6 | TRBV20-1 | 15 | CSARDFTKGNSPLHF
TRBD2 | TRBJ2-1 | TRBV5-1 | 15 | CASSTTSGGHNEQFF
. | TRBJ2-1 | TRBV20-1 | 12 | CSASRAYNEQFF
. | TRBJ1-2 | TRBV18 | 14 | CASSPSSDGYGYTF
. | TRBJ2-7 | TRBV25-1 | 13 | CASRYSEGNEQYF
. | TRBJ2-1 | TRBV24-1 | 14 | CATSGVRGWDEQFF
. | TRBJ2-7 | TRBV6-5 | 13 | CASRGTAHYEQYF
. | TRBJ2-1 | TRBV29-1 | 12 | CSAGLPGNEQFF
. | TRBJ2-3 | TRBV28 | 14 | CAWGVPFSTDTQYF
TRBD2 | TRBJ2-1 | TRBV19 | 15 | CASSAGGLSYNEQFF
. | TRBJ2-3 | TRBV6-6 | 15 | CASRRGGGGTDTQYF
. | TRBJ2-7 | TRBV28 | 13 | CASSPPESYEQYF
TRBD1 | TRBJ2-4 | TRBV10-3 | 14 | CAISKTGEMGEQYF
. | TRBJ1-2 | TRBV20-1 | 13 | CSARDTESGGYTF
TRBD2 | TRBJ2-1 | TRBV7-9 | 15 | CASSFGLAGENEQFF
. | TRBJ2-4 | TRBV29-1 | 12 | CSVVGSGNIQYF
TRBD1 | TRBJ1-5 | TRBV4-2 | 16 | CASSQDRGGGYQPQHF
TRBD1 | TRBJ1-2 | TRBV7-2 | 15 | CASSLAGQGAKGYTF